This passage covers 8 T cell receptor beta chains from one sample sequenced in a study of molecular identifiers for immune sequencing clone quantification. TCRdb processed the PCR reads anew with MiXCR; each CDR3 protein has one entry. The sample holds approximately 500,000 distinct CDR3 sequences, about 25% seen once. The sample comprised naive CD8+ T cells from blood, with Jurkat cell RNA spiked in. Subset in this sample: FACS-sorted CD8+CD4-CCR7+CD45RA+ naive T cells. Receptor source: a human donor in good health. Some libraries in this study had Jurkat cell RNA spiked in.

A note on this clonotype: The junction departs from germline at one end; a sequencing error may be responsible. The chain is built from TRBV27 and TRBJ1-5, with 8 bases lining up with TRBD1. The CDR3 has 14 residues. Per the germline V gene, CDR1 is MNHEY and CDR2 is SMNVEV (reference sequence). CDR3 nucleotide sequence: TGTGCCGGCAGACAAGGACAGGGCATTCAGCCCCAGCATTTT. Amino acids: CAGRQGQGIQPQHF.

This clonotype came up a few times. This chain links TRBV19 with TRBJ2-7, with D maybe TRBD2 (5 bases). V lost 3 bases, J lost 6 bases, and 12 bases lay in between. Germline V gene sequence: CDR1 LNHDA, CDR2 SQIVND (reference sequence). This CDR3 contains 13 residues. CDR3 coding DNA: TGTGCCAGTAGTATCATCGGGGTCTCCGAGCAGTACTTC. Its protein is CASSIIGVSEQYF.

The gene calls are TRBV19 and TRBJ1-2; D gene ambiguous. The V and J ends lost 4 bases and 5 bases respectively, with 8 bases between them. This CDR3 region has 12 residues. Germline lookup yields CDR1 LNHDA and CDR2 SQIVND (reference sequence). DNA of the CDR3: TGTGCCAGTAGTAACCCTTTATATGGCTACACCTTC. Protein product: CASSNPLYGYTF.

This clonotype was counted at least ten times. The chain has TRBV5-4 and TRBJ2-7; 10 nucleotides align to TRBD2. V shed 2 bases, J shed 4 bases, and the junction held 3 bases outside the gene matches. This CDR3 is 14 amino acids long. Germline V lookup: CDR1 SGHNT, CDR2 YYREEE (reference sequence). CDR3 protein: CASSFGTSVYEQYF. The CDR3 DNA sequence: TGTGCCAGCAGCTTCGGGACTAGCGTTTACGAGCAGTACTTC. Supplemented by reference TRBV5-4 and TRBJ2-7, the full variable domain reads ETGVTQSPTHLIKTRGQQVTLRCSSQSGHNTVSWYQQALGQGPQFIFQYYREEENGRGNFPPRFSGLQFPNYSSELNVNALELDDSALYLCASSFGTSVYEQYFGPGTRLTVT.

This rearrangement joins TRBV20-1 to TRBJ2-7, with 10 bases that match TRBD2. Germline values: CDR1 DFQATT, CDR2 SNEGSKA (reference sequence). V lost 3 bases, J lost 2 bases, and 19 bases stayed unmatched. This CDR3 is 19 amino acids long. This CDR3 reads CSARVIAGGNLFPTYEQYF. The CDR3 DNA follows: TGCAGTGCTAGGGTGATAGCGGGAGGCAATCTATTCCCCACCTACGAGCAGTACTTC.

The table lists this clonotype with a few counts. The V and J genes are TRBV7-8 and TRBJ1-6, with TRBD1 as a possible D gene (5 bases). V gave up 1 base and J gave up 0 bases, with 10 bases separating them. CDR3 length: 17 residues. Germline CDR1 SGHVS, CDR2 FQNEAQ. The CDR3 here is CASSLGDVSSYNSPLHF. The CDR3 DNA reads TGTGCCAGCAGCTTAGGGGACGTCAGCTCCTATAATTCACCCCTCCACTTT. Looking up the rest from reference TRBV7-8 and TRBJ1-6 gives the full variable domain: GAGVSQSPRYKVAKRGQDVALRCDPISGHVSLFWYQQALGQGPEFLTYFQNEAQLDKSGLPSDRFFAERPEGSVSTLKIQRTQQEDSAVYLCASSLGDVSSYNSPLHFGNGTRLTVT.

This clonotype was counted once. V is TRBV7-6 and J is TRBJ1-1; 8 positions match TRBD1. This CDR3 spans 17 amino acids. Germline V lookup: CDR1 SGHVS, CDR2 FNYEAQ. V shed 5 bases, J shed 0 bases, and the junction held 11 bases outside the gene matches. The CDR3 sequence is CASSLQDRVRMNTEAFF. DNA for the CDR3: TGTGCCAGCAGCCTTCAGGACAGGGTGCGAATGAACACTGAAGCTTTCTTT.

The V gene is TRBV29-1, the J gene TRBJ1-3, with D possibly being TRBD1 (6 bases). Trimming cost V 5 bases and J 8 bases, with 16 bases left between them. Germline CDR1 is SQVTM and CDR2 is ANQGSEA. The CDR3 covers 13 residues. CDR3 sequence (DNA): TGCAGCGTTCGGGACAACACCCTACACACCATATATTTT. It is translated as CSVRDNTLHTIYF.